One sample yielded the 9 T cell receptor beta chains listed below, sequenced in a study of shared clonotypes between healthy human individuals. Here immunoSEQ multiplex PCR was the method, and the copy in TCRdb shows in-frame clones only, minus some. The sample includes around 2.1 million clones, 90% to 95% of them seen just once. Positive CCR7 selection of CD45RO-negative cells yielded the naive CD8 cells, and terminally differentiated effector memory CD45RA+ cells were excluded. The source material was naive CD8+ T cells from PBMCs. The origin of the receptors is a man aged 18 to 35 in good health. Some clones in this sample may be carry-over from other donors' samples.

J is TRBJ2-1 and V is TRBV19; no firm D call. The germline V gene encodes CDR1 LNHDA and CDR2 SQIVND (reference sequence). The V end was cut by 5 bases, the J end by 0 bases, with 8 bases between. The CDR3 has 14 residues. CDR3 nucleotide sequence: TGTGCCAGTAGTGTATCCAGCTCCTACAATGAGCAGTTCTTC. This sequence encodes CASSVSSSYNEQFF.

The V gene is TRBV5-4, the J gene TRBJ2-1, with 8 bases lining up with TRBD2. Germline loops: CDR1 SGHNT, CDR2 YYREEE (reference sequence). J gave up 3 bases and V 2 bases, and 7 bases lay outside the gene matches. CDR3 length equals 16 residues. CDR3 amino acids: CASSFGTSGRYNEQFF. In nucleotides, the CDR3 is TGTGCCAGCAGCTTTGGAACTAGCGGTCGCTACAATGAGCAGTTCTTC.

CDR3 residues: CSAGQGYYEQYF. DNA of the CDR3: TGCAGCGCTGGACAGGGCTACTACGAGCAGTACTTC. V is TRBV29-1 and J is TRBJ2-7; 8 nucleotides agree with TRBD1. After removal of 7 bases from V and 3 bases from J, the junction contained 5 bases not matched to a gene. Looked up from germline, CDR1 is SQVTM and CDR2 is ANQGSEA. The CDR3 has 12 amino acids.

The chain couples TRBV15 to TRBJ2-2; 12 nucleotides line up with TRBD2. Germline CDR1 reads LNHNV; CDR2 reads YYDKDF (reference sequence). The J segment lost 4 bases and the V segment lost 1 base, leaving 7 bases of the junction unmatched. The CDR3 runs 18 residues. This CDR3 reads CATSRGLAGDMVTGELFF. The CDR3 DNA reads as TGTGCCACCAGCAGAGGACTAGCGGGAGATATGGTCACCGGGGAGCTGTTTTTT.

V usage is TRBV5-6 and J usage is TRBJ2-7; D might be TRBD1 (6 bases). Deletions cut 0 bases from V and 2 bases from J, with 9 bases between. The germline V gene encodes CDR1 SGHDT and CDR2 YYEEEE. This CDR3 has 14 residues. CDR3 sequence (DNA): TGTGCCAGCAGCTTGGGACAGGCCGCCTACGAGCAGTACTTC. It is translated as CASSLGQAAYEQYF. Using reference TRBV5-6 and TRBJ2-7 for the parts outside the CDR3, the full variable domain is DAGVTQSPTHLIKTRGQQVTLRCSPKSGHDTVSWYQQALGQGPQFIFQYYEEEERQRGNFPDRFSGHQFPNYSSELNVNALLLGDSALYLCASSLGQAAYEQYFGPGTRLTVT.

The chain employs TRBV11-2 and TRBJ2-2, with 8 bases aligning to TRBD2. V gave up 5 bases and J gave up 7 bases; unmatched junction bases: 9. Germline values: CDR1 SGHAT, CDR2 FQNNGV. The CDR3 runs to 15 residues. In nucleotides, the CDR3 is TGTGCCAGCAGCGTACAGCGGGGGCAGTTCGGGGAGCTGTTTTTT. It encodes CASSVQRGQFGELFF.

The rearrangement joins TRBV6-6 to TRBJ2-1; D is possibly TRBD1 or TRBD2 (5 bases each). This CDR3 contains 12 residues. In germline, CDR1 is MNHNY, CDR2 SVGAGI (reference sequence). V lost 6 bases and J lost 9, with 12 bases in between. For the CDR3, the DNA is TGTGCCAGCAGCCTAACTGGGGGTGAGCAGTTCTTC. This codes for CASSLTGGEQFF.

This clone occurred once. The gene calls are TRBV19 and TRBJ2-7; D possibly matches TRBD1 or TRBD2 (5 bases each). V lost 5 bases and J lost 6, with 11 bases in between. The CDR3 consists of 12 residues. Germline V lookup: CDR1 LNHDA, CDR2 SQIVND (reference sequence). CDR3 bases: TGTGCCAGTAGTTGGGGGTCTGGCGAGCAGTACTTC. This encodes CASSWGSGEQYF.

On this clone itself: At the DNA level, this CDR3 is encoded by other sequences in the same sample as well. CDR3 in DNA: TGTGCCAGTAGTCTCAGCGGCACAGATACGCAGTATTTT. It codes for CASSLSGTDTQYF. The chain combines TRBV19 with TRBJ2-3; D ambiguous. Trimming took off 5 bases at V and 1 base at J, with 7 bases between the two ends. The germline V gene encodes CDR1 LNHDA and CDR2 SQIVND (reference sequence). CDR3 length equals 13 residues.